The 6 T cell receptor beta chains reported below all come from one sample, sequenced in a study of OX40 agonist ivuxolimab in advanced cancers. The assay was immunoSEQ multiplex PCR, and TCRdb's table has in-frame clones only and misses some. The repertoire has about 73,000 clones, more than 70% of them found once; the top ten carry under 0.9%. The source material was CD4+ or CD8+ T cells sorted from blood, sampled in a trial of the OX40 agonist ivuxolimab. The receptors derive from an adult with an advanced solid tumor such as melanoma, head and neck, liver or kidney cancer.

This sequence joins TRBV6-6 and TRBJ2-5; tentatively, D is TRBD2 (6 bases). CDR3 length: 12 amino acids. Germline assignment: CDR1 MNHNY and CDR2 SVGAGI (reference sequence). The V and J ends lost 6 bases and 11 bases respectively, with 16 bases between them. The CDR3 DNA reads TGTGCCAGCAGCCAACCTTCCCGGGAGCAGTACTTC. It translates to CASSQPSREQYF.

The chain has TRBV6-1 and TRBJ2-1; unclear D gene. The V gene's germline CDR1 is MNHNS and CDR2 SASEGT. The CDR3 has 15 amino acids. The V gene lost 3 bases and the J gene lost 8 bases, with 17 bases spanning the gap. CDR3 amino acids: CASSELGGVNYEQFF. For the CDR3, the DNA is TGTGCCAGCAGTGAGCTGGGTGGGGTGAACTATGAGCAGTTCTTC.

The V and J genes are TRBV30 and TRBJ1-5; D is undetermined. The germline CDR1 and CDR2 sequences are GTSNPN and SVGIG (reference sequence). V gave up 1 base and J gave up 6 bases, with 10 bases separating them. CDR3 length: 13 residues. CDR3 loop: CAWSEAFLQPQHF. The CDR3 nucleotides are TGTGCCTGGAGTGAGGCTTTTCTTCAGCCCCAGCATTTT.

The rearrangement links TRBV15 to TRBJ2-1; 8 bases are a match to TRBD2. The CDR3 totals 17 residues. V shed 2 bases, J shed 1 base, and the junction held 7 bases outside the gene matches. Germline V gene lookup returns CDR1 LNHNV and CDR2 YYDKDF (reference sequence). The DNA of the CDR3 is TGTGCCACCAGCAGATTTTTAGCGGGAAGGTCCTACAATGAGCAGTTCTTC. Translated: CATSRFLAGRSYNEQFF.

The CDR3 sequence: CASSLGGPKNIQYF. CDR3 nucleotides: TGTGCCAGCAGTTTAGGGGGACCCAAAAACATTCAGTACTTC. The chain recombines TRBV28 with TRBJ2-4; D possibly matches TRBD1 or TRBD2 (5 bases each). Trimming removed 2 bases from V and 2 bases from J, with 7 bases in between. The CDR3 runs to 14 residues. Germline assignment: CDR1 MDHEN and CDR2 SYDVKM.

This chain joins TRBV4-1 and TRBJ1-4; 7 bases are shared with TRBD1. V gave up 6 bases and J gave up 2 bases; unmatched junction bases: 9. The CDR3 covers 16 residues. Germline CDR1 is MGHRA and CDR2 is YSYEKL. The CDR3 DNA reads as TGCGCCAGCAGTCTAAATCCGGGACAGACTAATGAAAAACTGTTTTTT. Amino acids: CASSLNPGQTNEKLFF.